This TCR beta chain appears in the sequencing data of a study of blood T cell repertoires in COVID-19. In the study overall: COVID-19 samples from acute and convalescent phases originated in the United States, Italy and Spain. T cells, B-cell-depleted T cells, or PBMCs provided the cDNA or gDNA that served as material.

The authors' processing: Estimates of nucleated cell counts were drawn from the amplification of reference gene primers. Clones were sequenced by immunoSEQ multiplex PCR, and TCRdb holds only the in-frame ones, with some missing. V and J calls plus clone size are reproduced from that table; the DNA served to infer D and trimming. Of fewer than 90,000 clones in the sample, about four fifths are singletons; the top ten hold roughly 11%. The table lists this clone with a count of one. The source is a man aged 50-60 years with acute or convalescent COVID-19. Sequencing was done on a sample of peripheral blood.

The CDR3 spells CASSLSEVTYEQYF. In DNA form, the CDR3 reads TGTGCCAGCAGCTTGAGTGAGGTAACCTACGAGCAGTACTTC. V and J are TRBV7-8 and TRBJ2-7, with D hard to call. Between the trimmed V and J ends, which lost 3 bases and 2 bases, there was a span of 11 bases. The length of the CDR3 is 14 residues. Germline V gene data show CDR1 as SGHVS and CDR2 as FQNEAQ.